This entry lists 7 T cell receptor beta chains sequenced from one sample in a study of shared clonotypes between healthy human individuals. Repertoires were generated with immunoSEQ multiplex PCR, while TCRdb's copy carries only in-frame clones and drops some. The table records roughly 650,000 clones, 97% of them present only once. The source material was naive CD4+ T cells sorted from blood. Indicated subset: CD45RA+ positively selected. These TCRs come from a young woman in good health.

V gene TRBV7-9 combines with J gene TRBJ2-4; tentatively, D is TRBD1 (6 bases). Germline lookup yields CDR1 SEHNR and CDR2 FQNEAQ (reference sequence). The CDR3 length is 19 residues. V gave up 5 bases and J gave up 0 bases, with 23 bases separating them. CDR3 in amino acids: CASSPQQGFSILAKNIQYF. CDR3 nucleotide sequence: TGTGCCAGCAGCCCACAACAGGGCTTTTCAATACTAGCCAAAAACATTCAGTACTTC.

The CDR3 nucleotides read TGTGCCACCCGGGGAGTTCCAGAGACCCAGTACTTC. It yields the protein CATRGVPETQYF. This sequence joins TRBV6-1 and TRBJ2-5; tentatively, D is TRBD2 (5 bases). Germline assignment: CDR1 MNHNS and CDR2 SASEGT. This CDR3 contains 12 residues. With 10 bases removed from V and 4 bases from J, the gap between germline ends came to 13 bases.

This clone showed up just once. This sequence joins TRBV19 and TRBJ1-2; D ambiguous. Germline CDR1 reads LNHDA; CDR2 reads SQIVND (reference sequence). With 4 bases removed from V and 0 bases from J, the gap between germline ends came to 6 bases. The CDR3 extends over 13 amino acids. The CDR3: CASSSGPNYGYTF. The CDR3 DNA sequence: TGTGCCAGTAGTAGTGGGCCTAACTATGGCTACACCTTC.

The CDR3 coding sequence is TGTGCCAGTAGCGATGAGGGTGGGCCGCAGTTCTTC. Encoded protein: CASSDEGGPQFF. The V gene is TRBV7-7, the J gene TRBJ2-1; possible D gene TRBD2, 5 bases. V was clipped by 9 bases and J by 12 bases, with 18 bases between them. CDR3 size: 12 residues. Germline lookup yields CDR1 SSHAT and CDR2 FNYEAQ (reference sequence).

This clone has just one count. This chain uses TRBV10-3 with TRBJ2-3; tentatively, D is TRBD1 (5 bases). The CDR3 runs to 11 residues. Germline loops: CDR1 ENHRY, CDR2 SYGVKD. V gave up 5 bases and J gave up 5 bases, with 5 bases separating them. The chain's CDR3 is CAISQGDTQYF. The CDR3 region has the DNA TGTGCCATCAGTCAGGGAGATACGCAGTATTTT.

CDR3 bases: TGTGCCAGCAGCCAGGGACTGGGAGCTTGGCTAATGAACACCGGGGAGCTGTTTTTT. Protein sequence: CASSQGLGAWLMNTGELFF. This rearrangement joins TRBV4-2 to TRBJ2-2; D perhaps matches TRBD2 (6 bases). V gave up 3 bases and J gave up 1 base, with 21 bases separating them. CDR3 length equals 19 residues. Germline V CDR1 and CDR2: LGHNA, YNFKEQ.

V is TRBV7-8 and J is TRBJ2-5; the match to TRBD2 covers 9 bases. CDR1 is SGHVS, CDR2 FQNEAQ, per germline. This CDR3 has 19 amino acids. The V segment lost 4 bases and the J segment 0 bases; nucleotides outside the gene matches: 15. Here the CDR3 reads CASSSQTGPPSGNQETQYF. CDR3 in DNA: TGTGCCAGCAGCTCTCAGACAGGACCCCCTAGCGGGAACCAAGAGACCCAGTACTTC.